This T cell receptor (beta chain) was sequenced for a study of control samples from healthy donors and cancer patients. This CDR3 comprises 14 residues. CDR1 is MNHEY and CDR2 is SVGAGI in the germline V gene. The ends were cut back, 5 bases at V and 0 bases at J, with 11 bases in the middle. Profiled with immunoSEQ multiplex PCR; TCRdb holds only in-frame clones, not every one. The table records 63,000 or so clones, nearly 85% of them present only once. The sequence derives from a man between 45 and 60 years old in good health. This sequence joins TRBV6-5 and TRBJ2-7; D is unresolved. Input material: blood. For the CDR3, the DNA is TGTGCCAGCAGTCCACACCAGACCTCCTACGAGCAGTACTTC. Translated, it gives CASSPHQTSYEQYF.